These T cell receptor beta chains were read from a single sample in a study of T cells of healthy individuals. TCRdb analysed the 5' RACE reads with MiXCR anew, one entry per CDR3 protein. Altogether approximately 100,000 distinct CDR3 sequences are present, approximately 16% being singletons, with the ten largest covering over 5%. The receptors derive from a human donor in good health. CDR3s include the opening cysteine and the closing phenylalanine or tryptophan. The order of the fields is V gene, J gene, clone size, D gene, CDR3 DNA, CDR3 protein. D genes are given only for firm matches. The size entry is marked missing in some rows and otherwise reads once, few, many or a size class.

TRBV10-3,TRBJ2-7,many,NA,TGTGCCATCAGGCGAAACCGGGACAACCGAAGCTACGAGCAGTACTTC,CAIRRNRDNRSYEQYF
TRBV7-7,TRBJ2-7,few,TRBD2,TGTGCTAGCAGCTTAGGAGCGGGAAGTAACGAGCAGTACTTC,CASSLGAGSNEQYF
TRBV15,TRBJ1-1,few,NA,TGTGCCACCAGCAGAGTTATCCAGGGGACTGAAGCTTTCTTT,CATSRVIQGTEAFF
TRBV29-1,TRBJ2-1,NA,NA,TGCAGCGTAACGTCGTACAATGAGCAGTTCTTC,CSVTSYNEQFF
TRBV21-1,TRBJ1-1,many,NA,TGTGCCAGCAGCAGGGGGACAACGACCCATGAAGCTTTCTTT,CASSRGTTTHEAFF
TRBV5-1,TRBJ1-1,NA,NA,TGCGCCAGCAGCCCGGACGGATTTGGGGCTTTCTTT,CASSPDGFGAFF
TRBV29-1,TRBJ2-5,many,NA,TGCAGCGTTGAGGGGGAAGAAGAGGGAGAGACCCAGTACTTC,CSVEGEEEGETQYF
TRBV20-1,TRBJ2-1,NA,TRBD1,TGCAGTGCTAGACTACAGGGGTGGCCCTACAATGAGCAGTTCTTC,CSARLQGWPYNEQFF
TRBV24-1,TRBJ1-2,few,NA,TGTGCCACCAGTGATTTGCTCCGGGGCTATGGCTACACCTTC,CATSDLLRGYGYTF
TRBV7-2,TRBJ2-1,many,NA,TGTGCCAGCAAGGGAGCAGACAATGAGCAGTTCTTC,CASKGADNEQFF
TRBV11-1,TRBJ2-3,many,NA,TGTGCCAGCAGCACCATCGGAGGGGGAGATACAGATACGCAGTATTTT,CASSTIGGGDTDTQYF
TRBV15,TRBJ1-2,few,NA,TGTGCCACCAGCAGAGGTGCCGGGACATACTATGGCTACACCTTC,CATSRGAGTYYGYTF
TRBV20-1,TRBJ1-5,few,NA,TGCAGTGCTTTAGTGACACGGAACAATCAGCCCCAGCATTTT,CSALVTRNNQPQHF
TRBV7-2,TRBJ2-2,NA,TRBD1,TGTGCCAGCAGCCTGAGACAGGGGATGAACACCGGGGAGCTGTTTTTT,CASSLRQGMNTGELFF
TRBV12-3/TRBV12-4,TRBJ2-2,few,TRBD1,TGTGCCAGCAGGCGGGACAGGGCTAACACCGGGGAGCTGTTTTTT,CASRRDRANTGELFF
TRBV28,TRBJ1-6,few,NA,TGTGCCAGCAGTTTATTTCCACCCCTCCACTTT,CASSLFPPLHF
TRBV12-3/TRBV12-4,TRBJ2-2,many,TRBD2,TGTGCCAGCAGCTGGGAACTAGCGGTCACCGGGGAGCTGTTTTTT,CASSWELAVTGELFF
TRBV7-9,TRBJ1-4,few,TRBD1,TGTGCCAGCAGCTTCTTGGACAGGGGGAATGAAAAACTGTTTTTT,CASSFLDRGNEKLFF
TRBV7-3,TRBJ2-2,many,TRBD1,TGTGCCAGCAGAGCGACGACAGGGTACACCGGGGAGCTGTTTTTT,CASRATTGYTGELFF
TRBV2,TRBJ2-2,NA,NA,TGTGCCAGCAGGACCGAGAACACCGGGGAGCTGTTTTTT,CASRTENTGELFF
TRBV5-1,TRBJ2-1,NA,TRBD2,TGCGCCAGCAGGGCGGGAGGGCCGGACAATGAGCAGTTCTTC,CASRAGGPDNEQFF
TRBV7-9,TRBJ1-5,NA,TRBD1,TGTGCCAGCAGCTTAGCCGCAAGGACAGGGGACCAGCCCCAGCATTTT,CASSLAARTGDQPQHF
TRBV2,TRBJ2-1,NA,NA,TGTGCCAGCAATCCATACAATGAGCAGTTCTTC,CASNPYNEQFF
TRBV29-1,TRBJ2-7,many,NA,TGCAGCGTTAGGGACTTCGACTACGAGCAGTACTTC,CSVRDFDYEQYF
TRBV5-1,TRBJ2-3,few,NA,TGCGCCAGCAGCCCTCGACCCACAGATACGCAGTATTTT,CASSPRPTDTQYF
TRBV7-2,TRBJ2-5,NA,NA,TGTGCCAGCAGCTTATCTTACAGGGGCGGGAAACAAGAGACCCAGTACTTC,CASSLSYRGGKQETQYF
TRBV6-5,TRBJ2-1,few,TRBD2,TGTGCCAGCTCCCCGGGAGGGGGCTCCTACAATGAGCAGTTCTTC,CASSPGGGSYNEQFF
TRBV5-6,TRBJ1-2,few,TRBD1,TGTGCCAGCAGCCTAGCAGGGGGCCTTAACTATGGCTACACCTTC,CASSLAGGLNYGYTF
TRBV4-2,TRBJ2-2,many,NA,TGTGCCAGCAGCCAAGTAGTGGCCGGAACCGGGGAGCTGTTTTTT,CASSQVVAGTGELFF
TRBV6-1,TRBJ2-6,NA,NA,TGTGCCAGCAGCCTAGACATCTCTGGGGCCAACGTCCTGACTTTC,CASSLDISGANVLTF
TRBV9,TRBJ2-2,few,NA,TGTGCCAGCAGCGCCCTCCTACTTTCGGGCGGGGAGCTGTTTTTT,CASSALLLSGGELFF
TRBV4-3,TRBJ2-1,NA,TRBD2,TGCGCCAGCAGCCAAGAGGCCGGAGCGGGAGGGCCTGGGAATGAGCAGTTCTTC,CASSQEAGAGGPGNEQFF
TRBV6-1,TRBJ2-3,NA,TRBD1,TGTGCCAGCAGTGAAGCGCAGGGGGGCACAGATACGCAGTATTTT,CASSEAQGGTDTQYF
TRBV28,TRBJ1-6,many,NA,TGTGCCAGCAGTTCGACCTCACGTCCACCCCTCCACTTT,CASSSTSRPPLHF
TRBV20-1,TRBJ1-1,NA,NA,TGCAGTGCTAGTGGCGCCCAGGGGAGGATGAACACTGAAGCTTTCTTT,CSASGAQGRMNTEAFF
TRBV4-1,TRBJ2-1,NA,NA,TGCGCCAGCAGCCAAGATTTGGAAGACAATGAGCAGTTCTTC,CASSQDLEDNEQFF
TRBV12-5,TRBJ1-1,NA,NA,TGTGCTAGTGGTTTGGGGGTATCGGGAGCTGAAGCTTTCTTT,CASGLGVSGAEAFF
TRBV2,TRBJ2-1,many,TRBD2,TGTGCCAGCAGTGAAAATCGCTTTGCTAGCGGGAGAGTTAGTGAGCAGTTCTTC,CASSENRFASGRVSEQFF
TRBV6-1,TRBJ2-7,NA,NA,TGTGCCAGCAGTGAAGGGGTCGCGGGGGCATTCCCATACGAGCAGTACTTC,CASSEGVAGAFPYEQYF
TRBV7-6,TRBJ2-7,NA,TRBD1,TGTGCCAGCAGCGGAGGACAGGGACAGTACTTC,CASSGGQGQYF
TRBV7-2,TRBJ1-4,NA,NA,TGTGCCAGCAGCTTAGGAGGGCCCGGGGGGGAAAAACTGTTTTTT,CASSLGGPGGEKLFF